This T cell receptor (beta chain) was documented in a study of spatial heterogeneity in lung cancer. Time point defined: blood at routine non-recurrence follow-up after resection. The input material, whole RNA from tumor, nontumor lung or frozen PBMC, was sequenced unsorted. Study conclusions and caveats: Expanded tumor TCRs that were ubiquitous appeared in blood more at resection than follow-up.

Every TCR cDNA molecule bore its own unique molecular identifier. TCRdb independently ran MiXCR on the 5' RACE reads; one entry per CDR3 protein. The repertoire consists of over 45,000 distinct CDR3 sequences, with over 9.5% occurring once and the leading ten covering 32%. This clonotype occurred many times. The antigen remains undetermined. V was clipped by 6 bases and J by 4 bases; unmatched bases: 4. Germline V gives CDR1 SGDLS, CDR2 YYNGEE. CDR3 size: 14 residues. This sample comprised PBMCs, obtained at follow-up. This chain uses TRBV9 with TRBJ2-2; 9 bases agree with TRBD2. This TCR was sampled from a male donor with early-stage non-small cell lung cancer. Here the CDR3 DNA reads TGTGCCAGCACTAGCGGGGTCGTCACCGGGGAGCTGTTTTTT. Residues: CASTSGVVTGELFF.